The source of this TCR beta chain is a study of shared clonotypes between healthy human individuals (TCRdb year 2020). About the investigation overall: The cohort comprised a couple of women and a few men aged 18 to 49 years. For each donor, CD4 naive and CD4 memory were each given three plates, CD8 naive was given two plates, and CD8 memory was given one plate. To estimate repertoire size and how much clonotype sharing occurs between individuals, the study deeply sequenced the blood TCR repertoires of several healthy adults. To increase sequencing depth and limit assay-specific biases, TCR repertoire library preparation and sequencing were carried out by different laboratories using diverse techniques. Per donor, leukapheresis produced somewhere between about 0.85 and 9.5 billion PBMCs. The paper's findings and limits, for the study overall: Estimated clonotype richness was generally larger for naive than for memory subsets. Based on pairwise subsampling, the degree of clonotype sharing among donors was expected to be affected by sequencing depth. Incomplete sequencing was indicated by rarefaction of sorted-subset datasets, despite the large sequencing depth. Sampling was restricted to blood, and TCR repertoires in tissues likely differ from the TCR repertoires found in blood. When several donors were compared, the shared fraction of clonotypes was about 5% for naive CD4, 3% to 4% for naive CD8, 2.3% for memory CD4, and 0.35% to 0.5% for memory CD8. Compared with non-shared clonotypes, clonotypes shared by all four sorted-subset donors had higher generation probabilities. Because the study included only a small number of donors, the genetic and exposure-history diversity represented was limited.

Using the deep immunoSEQ assay, TCR CDR3 regions were amplified from genomic DNA by multiplex PCR. Extracted genomic DNA from each cell subset was spread evenly across all wells of several immunoSEQ 96-well plates, with each plate serving as a replicate. Each replicate PCR for sorted subsets received roughly 0.2 ug genomic DNA, equal to about 30,000 T cell genomes. Purified libraries were measured with a Qubit 3.0 fluorometer, size-checked on a Bioanalyzer 2100, and measured again with the KAPA Library Quantification kit. A separate single-read 150-cycle Illumina NextSeq 550 flow cell was used to sequence each immunoSEQ 96-well plate. On the authors' methods: Because the immunoSEQ output held only junctional sequences and lacked quality scores, the filtering could not match the filtering applied to full-length reads. Sequences were annotated with PyIR, a Python wrapper for IgBLAST v1.9, and V/J genes and CDR3 were assigned using IMGT germline references. Reads were removed for weak V/J assignments (E-value above 1e-6), missing CDR3, stop codons, out-of-frame junctions, or ambiguous translated residues. V3J clonotypes were defined as sequences sharing an identical inferred V gene, J gene, and CDR3 amino acid sequence. To compute the percentage overlap between repertoires, the number of shared unique clonotypes was divided by the size of the smaller repertoire. Richness of each repertoire was evaluated using RTK rarefaction, the Chao1 estimator, and Recon v2.1 estimates of unobserved clonotypes. For all TCRbeta clonotypes obtained by the gDNA method from a few donors, generation probabilities were computed with OLGA. Here the immuneACCESS table is served through TCRdb, limited to in-frame sequences with V and J called. Missing clones are a known gap in these copies; in checked studies unresolved V genes cover under half, and the rest lacks a known reason. V and J calls and clone size follow that table, whereas D and trimming were derived from the DNA. Present in this sample are 2.3 million or so clones, approximately 95% of which were seen just once. 0.39% of the sample comes from the top ten.

Healthy HIV-negative adults with no recently reported acute infections or vaccinations were included as donors. All donors were Caucasian adults living in Nashville, Tennessee, USA. CD4+ T cells were enriched through magnetic negative selection, after which naive cells were positively selected on CD45RA and the remaining negative fraction served as the memory subset. Blood was collected by leukapheresis, and PBMCs were isolated by Ficoll-Histopaque density gradient centrifugation and then cryopreserved in liquid nitrogen vapor phase. Analytical flow cytometry was used to check the purity and quantity of every magnetically sorted T cell population. From each sorted fraction, genomic DNA was isolated and quantified by UV absorbance on a Nanodrop 2000c. About this clone: Its antigen target is currently unknown. Nothing much larger sits one base from this clone, and base qualities are not available.

In the germline V gene, CDR1 corresponds to SGHTA and CDR2 to FQGTGA. From the cysteine up to the phenylalanine, the CDR3 has a length of 13 residues. The CDR3 DNA has 39 bases and is translated from base 1. Trimming takes 6 bases from V and 1 base from J, and the germline ends sit 9 bases apart. The sample taken for sequencing was naive CD4+ T cells from PBMCs. The sample's cell subset or site label, decoded: CD45RA+ positively selected. This receptor chain uses TRBV7-3 and TRBJ1-1, with the D segment identity uncertain. The TCR was taken from a man younger than 35 in good health. Some clones in this sample may be carry-over from other donors' samples. DNA sequence: TGTGCCAGCAGAGTCCAGCCGAACACTGAAGCTTTCTTT. It translates as CASRVQPNTEAFF.